Following are 23 T cell receptor beta chains from one sample sequenced in a study of T cells in localized non-small cell lung cancer. Profiled with immunoSEQ multiplex PCR; TCRdb holds only in-frame clones, not every one. This table has approximately 43,000 clones, 88% appearing once. The sequenced sample was peripheral blood, obtained before any cancer treatment. Receptors originate from a female donor aged 60 or older with stage I squamous cell lung carcinoma.

This sequence joins TRBV2 and TRBJ2-7; the D gene is possibly TRBD1 (5 bases). Germline V lookup: CDR1 SNHLY, CDR2 FYNNEI. The V end was cut by 6 bases, the J end by 0 bases, with 15 bases between. The CDR3 is made up of 15 amino acids. DNA for the CDR3: TGTGCCAGCAGATTGGACACTACCCCCTCCTACGAGCAGTACTTC. Translation gives CASRLDTTPSYEQYF.

The J gene is TRBJ2-1, the V gene TRBV19, with a possible D match to TRBD2 (6 bases). Germline V CDR1 and CDR2: LNHDA, SQIVND (reference sequence). The CDR3 loop spans 13 amino acids. V was cut by 5 bases and J by 8 bases, with 13 bases left in between. CDR3 region: CASSGDFFYEQFF. The DNA of the CDR3 is TGTGCCAGTAGTGGGGACTTTTTCTATGAGCAGTTCTTC.

This clone was detected once. At one boundary the junction diverges from the germline segment, which might be a read error. The rearrangement links TRBV6-6 to TRBJ1-5, with a weak D call TRBD1 (5 bases). In germline, CDR1 is MNHNY, CDR2 SVGAGI (reference sequence). The CDR3 is made up of 11 amino acids. The CDR3 DNA sequence: TGTGCCAGCAGCCAGGGACGGTCCGTGGTATTT. This sequence encodes CASSQGRSVVF.

This rearrangement joins TRBV19 to TRBJ1-1; D not certain. V lost 8 bases to trimming and J lost 5 bases, with 15 bases between them. Germline CDR1 and CDR2: LNHDA and SQIVND (reference sequence). The length of the CDR3 is 13 residues. CDR3 region: CASSDGMGTEAFF. CDR3 in DNA: TGTGCCAGTTCGGACGGGATGGGGACTGAAGCTTTCTTT. The full variable domain, rest sourced from reference TRBV19 and TRBJ1-1, is DGGITQSPKYLFRKEGQNVTLSCEQNLNHDAMYWYRQDPGQGLRLIYYSQIVNDFQKGDIAEGYSVSREKKESFPLTVTSAQKNPTAFYLCASSDGMGTEAFFGQGTRLTVV.

CDR3 sequence: CASSDGTGLEKLFF. The CDR3 DNA sequence: TGCGCCAGCAGTGATGGGACAGGGTTGGAAAAACTGTTTTTT. The J gene is TRBJ1-4, the V gene TRBV10-2, with 9 nucleotides matching TRBD1. V lost 3 bases and J lost 8; bases outside the gene matches: 4. Germline assignment: CDR1 WSHSY and CDR2 SAAADI. The CDR3 contains 14 residues.

This clone has just one count. V and J are TRBV7-9 and TRBJ1-1, with 7 nucleotides matching TRBD1. There are 16 residues in the CDR3. With V trimmed by 2 bases and J by 4 bases, 10 bases remained unmatched. Germline CDR1 reads SEHNR; CDR2 reads FQNEAQ (reference sequence). The CDR3 loop is CASSLMGTARTTEAFF. Written as DNA, the CDR3 is TGTGCCAGCAGCTTAATGGGGACAGCCAGAACCACTGAAGCTTTCTTT.

The chain links TRBV29-1 to TRBJ1-5; weak D call: TRBD1 (5 bases). CDR3 length: 14 amino acids. V gave up 5 bases and J gave up 5 bases, with 16 bases separating them. CDR1 SQVTM and CDR2 ANQGSEA come from the germline V gene. The CDR3 loop is CSVRQGEGYQPQHF. In DNA form, the CDR3 reads TGCAGCGTTCGGCAGGGAGAGGGGTATCAGCCCCAGCATTTT.

The rearrangement joins TRBV19 to TRBJ2-7; 10 nucleotides agree with TRBD1. The CDR3 spans 16 residues. The germline CDR1 and CDR2 sequences are LNHDA and SQIVND (reference sequence). V lost 6 bases to trimming and J lost 4 bases; unmatched junction nucleotides: 12. The CDR3 sequence is CASSRDSGQGGYEQYF. The DNA of the CDR3 is TGTGCCAGTAGCCGAGACAGCGGACAGGGGGGATACGAGCAGTACTTC.

This sequence joins TRBV6-4 and TRBJ1-5; weak D call: TRBD1 (5 bases). CDR3 length: 12 residues. Germline loops: CDR1 MRHNA, CDR2 SNTAGT. V was clipped by 6 bases and J by 6 bases, with 9 bases between them. CDR3 DNA: TGTGCCAGCAGGGGAGGGGCTCAGCCCCAGCATTTT. Protein: CASRGGAQPQHF.

The chain combines TRBV5-1 with TRBJ2-5, with D possibly being TRBD2 (5 bases). V gave up 0 bases and J gave up 3 bases, with 12 bases separating them. There are 15 residues in the CDR3. CDR1 and CDR2 from the germline V gene are SGHRS and YFSETQ. The CDR3 reads CASSLVPGSEETQYF. The CDR3 nucleotides read TGCGCCAGCAGCTTGGTCCCGGGGTCGGAAGAGACCCAGTACTTC. The full variable domain, completed using reference TRBV5-1 and TRBJ2-5, is KAGVTQTPRYLIKTRGQQVTLSCSPISGHRSVSWYQQTPGQGLQFLFEYFSETQRNKGNFPGRFSGRQFSNSRSEMNVSTLELGDSALYLCASSLVPGSEETQYFGPGTRLLVL.

The chain is built from TRBV18 and TRBJ2-7; 8 nucleotides match TRBD1. Trimming at V came to 2 bases and at J to 3 bases, leaving 3 bases not matched to a gene. Germline V gene data show CDR1 as KGHSH and CDR2 as LQKENI. This CDR3 is built from 14 residues. The CDR3 coding sequence is TGTGCCAGCTCACCATGGGACAGGCGCTACGAGCAGTACTTC. Its protein is CASSPWDRRYEQYF.

The count of this clone is one. The gene calls are TRBV4-2 and TRBJ2-2; TRBD2 might be the D (6 bases). The CDR3 covers 16 residues. The V gene's germline CDR1 is LGHNA and CDR2 YNFKEQ. The V gene lost 3 bases and the J gene lost 2 bases, with 13 bases spanning the gap. The CDR3 DNA follows: TGTGCCAGCAGCCAGTTGACTAGGTTAAACACCGGGGAGCTGTTTTTT. Its protein product is CASSQLTRLNTGELFF.

In its sample, this clone was seen a few times. The J gene is TRBJ2-3, the V gene TRBV6-1, with D perhaps TRBD1 or TRBD2 (6 bases each). The CDR3 is 12 amino acids. V was pared by 8 bases and J by 6 bases, with 12 bases between. The germline gives CDR1 MNHNS, CDR2 SASEGT. The CDR3 DNA follows: TGTGCCAGCCAGAGGGGGGCGGATACGCAGTATTTT. It specifies CASQRGADTQYF.

This chain connects TRBV5-6 to TRBJ2-3, with 7 bases matching TRBD2. There are 14 residues in the CDR3. From germline, CDR1 is SGHDT and CDR2 YYEEEE. The trim removed 1 base at V and 6 bases at J, leaving 5 bases unmatched. The CDR3 loop is CASSLYGEGDTQYF. In DNA, the CDR3 is TGTGCCAGCAGCTTGTATGGGGAGGGGGATACGCAGTATTTT.

The V gene is TRBV19, the J gene TRBJ2-1; D tentatively reads TRBD1 or TRBD2 (6 bases each). Germline CDR1 LNHDA, CDR2 SQIVND (reference sequence). The CDR3 sequence is 13 residues long. V was pared by 7 bases and J by 4 bases, with 11 bases between. The chain's CDR3 is CASKGGTYNEQFF. Here the CDR3 DNA reads TGTGCCAGTAAGGGGGGTACGTACAATGAGCAGTTCTTC.

The chain is built from TRBV21-1 and TRBJ2-1; the table's D gene call, TRBD2, was not cross checked with the DNA. TRBV21-1 is a pseudogene locus. The CDR3 sequence is 17 residues long. DNA for the CDR3: TGTGCCAGCACCGAAGCCGAGGGCACAGCCTCCTACAATGAGCAGTTCTTC. It translates to CASTEAEGTASYNEQFF.

The rearrangement links TRBV7-9 to TRBJ2-1; D may correspond to TRBD1 or TRBD2 (6 bases each). V was clipped by 1 base and J by 10 bases, with 14 bases between them. CDR1 and CDR2 from the germline V gene are SEHNR and FQNEAQ (reference sequence). The CDR3 is made up of 14 amino acids. In DNA form, the CDR3 reads TGTGCCAGCAGCTTAGAACTAGCTAGGGGGGAGCAGTTCTTC. Protein product: CASSLELARGEQFF.

The chain employs TRBV11-2 and TRBJ1-1; D is perhaps TRBD1 (6 bases). The CDR3 spans 13 residues. The germline gives CDR1 SGHAT, CDR2 FQNNGV. The V gene lost 7 bases and the J gene lost 3 bases, with 12 bases spanning the gap. CDR3 residues: CASNTGWDTEAFF. The CDR3 nucleotides read TGTGCCAGCAACACAGGGTGGGACACTGAAGCTTTCTTT.

This clone turned up a few times. V usage is TRBV5-8 and J usage is TRBJ2-3; TRBD2 matches at 12 bases. Germline V gives CDR1 SGHTS, CDR2 YDEGEE. Trimming took 3 bases from V and 2 from J; bases not matched to a gene: 4. The CDR3 is made up of 16 amino acids. The chain's CDR3 is CASSSLAGGPTDTQYF. Here the CDR3 DNA reads TGTGCCAGCAGCTCTCTAGCGGGAGGGCCCACAGATACGCAGTATTTT.

This chain links TRBV5-8 with TRBJ2-7, with TRBD1 matching over 7 bases. The CDR3 is 15 amino acids. Germline V gene sequence: CDR1 SGHTS, CDR2 YDEGEE. With 5 bases clipped from V and 0 bases from J, the junction kept 8 bases outside the gene matches. CDR3 amino acids: CASSTGTAFSYEQYF. The CDR3 nucleotides read TGTGCCAGCAGTACCGGGACAGCTTTCTCCTACGAGCAGTACTTC.

The rearrangement links TRBV5-1 to TRBJ2-3; D not certain. The germline CDR1 and CDR2 sequences are SGHRS and YFSETQ. The CDR3 is 12 residues long. The V gene lost 3 bases and the J gene lost 2 bases, with 4 bases spanning the gap. The CDR3, as DNA: TGCGCCAGCAGCTGGACCACAGATACGCAGTATTTT. Encoded protein: CASSWTTDTQYF.

This clone was found a few times. V usage is TRBV7-9 and J usage is TRBJ2-4; D remains unclear. The germline V gene has CDR1 SEHNR and CDR2 FQNEAQ (reference sequence). Trimming took off 0 bases at V and 16 bases at J, with 13 bases between the two ends. The CDR3 sequence is 12 residues long. The CDR3 loop reads CASSLAGHLRYF. CDR3 DNA: TGTGCCAGCAGCTTAGCAGGGCACCTGCGATACTTC.

The rearrangement uses TRBV27 and TRBJ2-2; 8 nucleotides line up with TRBD2. This CDR3 region has 17 residues. CDR1 MNHEY and CDR2 SMNVEV come from the germline V gene (reference sequence). Trimming took 5 bases from V and 8 from J; bases not matched to a gene: 16. CDR3 region: CASSLAAGGGGAGELFF. The DNA for the CDR3 is TGTGCCAGCAGTCTGGCGGCGGGAGGAGGGGGGGCGGGGGAGCTGTTTTTT.